The 21 T cell receptor beta chains presented below share a single source sample, sequenced in a study of OX40 agonist ivuxolimab in advanced cancers. The repertoire was sequenced with immunoSEQ multiplex PCR; TCRdb's copy has only in-frame clones and lacks some. The sample includes 80,000 or so clones, 70% to 90% seen only once; the top ten take more than 1.5%. Here the sequenced sample was CD4+ or CD8+ T cells sorted from blood, taken in a trial of the OX40 agonist ivuxolimab. The receptors derive from an adult with an advanced solid tumor such as melanoma, head and neck, liver or kidney cancer.

The CDR3 DNA sequence: TGTGCCAGCAGTTACTCCCCGACAGGGGTAATAAGAGGCTACACCTTC. Protein: CASSYSPTGVIRGYTF. The chain has TRBV6-5 and TRBJ1-2, with TRBD1 matching 8 bases. This CDR3 has 16 residues. Germline V gene lookup returns CDR1 MNHEY and CDR2 SVGAGI. The trim removed 0 bases at V and 8 bases at J, leaving 11 bases unmatched.

In DNA form, the CDR3 reads TGTGCCAGCAGTTTATACCCAGATACGCAGTATTTT. Encoded protein: CASSLYPDTQYF. The genes are TRBV28 and TRBJ2-3; D unclear. The germline V and J ends were trimmed by 1 base and 4 bases, with 3 bases remaining between them. Germline-derived CDR1 and CDR2 are MDHEN and SYDVKM. The CDR3 totals 12 residues.

This rearrangement joins TRBV5-8 to TRBJ1-5; no definite D call. V was pared by 0 bases and J by 6 bases, with 13 bases between. Germline CDR1 SGHTS, CDR2 YDEGEE. The CDR3 totals 15 residues. The CDR3 coding sequence is TGTGCCAGCAGCTTGGCCGTCTCGCGTACTCAGCCCCAGCATTTT. Translating gives CASSLAVSRTQPQHF.

V and J are TRBV5-1 and TRBJ1-5; TRBD1 aligns across 11 bases. Unmatched junction bases numbered 2, after V lost 0 bases and J lost 6 bases. The V gene's germline CDR1 is SGHRS and CDR2 YFSETQ. The length of the CDR3 is 15 residues. The CDR3 sequence is CASSLGTGGGQPQHF. CDR3 bases: TGCGCCAGCAGCTTGGGGACAGGGGGCGGTCAGCCCCAGCATTTT.

Comment on this clone: At one of its ends the junction is not consistent with the germline gene, which may arise from a read error. The V and J genes are TRBV7-7 and TRBJ2-5, with D unresolved. Germline assignment: CDR1 SSHAT and CDR2 FNYEAQ (reference sequence). This CDR3 has 13 residues. The CDR3: CASSPRLGETQYF. The CDR3 DNA follows: TGTGCTAGCAGCCCCAGGCTTGGGGAGACCCAGTACTTC.

V gene TRBV27 combines with J gene TRBJ2-6; 8 bases map to TRBD1. Trimming removed 2 bases from V and 2 bases from J; junction bases left unmatched: 11. This CDR3 comprises 19 residues. The germline CDR1 and CDR2 sequences are MNHEY and SMNVEV (reference sequence). The CDR3 region has the DNA TGTGCCAGCAGTTTAGAAGGTATTGTCAGGGGGCCTGGGGCCAACGTCCTGACTTTC. Its translation: CASSLEGIVRGPGANVLTF. Full variable domain (outside the CDR3, taken from reference TRBV27 and TRBJ2-6): EAQVTQNPRYLITVTGKKLTVTCSQNMNHEYMSWYRQDPGLGLRQIYYSMNVEVTDKGDVPEGYKVSRKEKRNFPLILESPSPNQTSLYFCASSLEGIVRGPGANVLTFGAGSRLTVL.

This chain joins TRBV2 and TRBJ2-7; D is possibly TRBD1 (5 bases). V lost 6 bases and J 3 bases, leaving 15 bases between the germline ends. The CDR3 runs 14 residues. Germline loops: CDR1 SNHLY, CDR2 FYNNEI. CDR3 nucleotides: TGTGCCAGCAGCGCCACTTGGCAGGGCTACGAGCAGTACTTC. Its translation is CASSATWQGYEQYF.

The DNA for the CDR3 is TGTGCCAGCAGTGTGGTCGGGGAGCTGTTTTTT. Protein: CASSVVGELFF. J is TRBJ2-2 and V is TRBV13; D gene unclear. The germline CDR1 and CDR2 sequences are PRHDT and FYEKMQ (reference sequence). The CDR3 is made up of 11 amino acids. The V and J ends lost 6 bases and 7 bases respectively, with 6 bases between them.

V usage is TRBV5-6 and J usage is TRBJ2-1; 8 bases align to TRBD2. There are 16 residues in the CDR3. V lost 4 bases and J lost 1; bases outside the gene matches: 7. Germline V gene lookup returns CDR1 SGHDT and CDR2 YYEEEE. In nucleotides, the CDR3 is TGTGCCAGCAGCAGTTCCGGCGGGAGGTCCTACAATGAGCAGTTCTTC. It translates to CASSSSGGRSYNEQFF. The full variable domain, its missing parts supplied by reference TRBV5-6 and TRBJ2-1, is DAGVTQSPTHLIKTRGQQVTLRCSPKSGHDTVSWYQQALGQGPQFIFQYYEEEERQRGNFPDRFSGHQFPNYSSELNVNALLLGDSALYLCASSSSGGRSYNEQFFGPGTRLTVL.

This chain uses TRBV5-8 with TRBJ2-7; D not certain. Trimming took 0 bases from V and 3 from J, leaving 1 base between them. Per the germline V gene, CDR1 is SGHTS and CDR2 is YDEGEE. CDR3 length equals 11 residues. CDR3 amino acids: CASSLGYEQYF. CDR3 bases: TGTGCCAGCAGCTTGGGCTACGAGCAGTACTTC.

The V call is TRBV6-1, the J call TRBJ2-7; TRBD2 matches 15 bases. The CDR3 has 17 amino acids. Germline V gene data show CDR1 as MNHNS and CDR2 as SASEGT. V shed 2 bases, J shed 5 bases, and the junction held 7 bases outside the gene matches. The CDR3 sequence: CASSEIGLAGGPNEQYF. Written as DNA, the CDR3 is TGTGCCAGCAGTGAAATCGGACTAGCGGGAGGGCCCAACGAGCAGTACTTC.

This chain joins TRBV2 and TRBJ2-3; D gene uncertain. With 7 bases removed from V and 2 bases from J, the gap between germline ends came to 10 bases. This CDR3 spans 13 amino acids. The germline CDR1 and CDR2 sequences are SNHLY and FYNNEI. The CDR3 DNA reads as TGTGCCAGCAAAAGACGGGCCACAGATACGCAGTATTTT. Residues: CASKRRATDTQYF.

This clone was recorded a few times. J is TRBJ2-3 and V is TRBV18, with D possibly being TRBD2 (6 bases). The V and J ends lost 2 bases and 0 bases respectively, with 18 bases between them. The CDR3 contains 18 residues. Germline CDR1 reads KGHSH; CDR2 reads LQKENI. The CDR3 here is CASSPLFGGLGSTDTQYF. For the CDR3, the DNA is TGTGCCAGCTCACCATTGTTCGGGGGACTGGGAAGCACAGATACGCAGTATTTT. Using reference TRBV18 and TRBJ2-3 for the parts outside the CDR3, the full variable domain is NAGVMQNPRHLVRRRGQEARLRCSPMKGHSHVYWYRQLPEEGLKFMVYLQKENIIDESGMPKERFSAEFPKEGPSILRIQQVVRGDSAAYFCASSPLFGGLGSTDTQYFGPGTRLTVL.

This chain uses TRBV7-9 with TRBJ2-5; 12 bases agree with TRBD2. CDR1 and CDR2 (germline): SEHNR, FQNEAQ (reference sequence). V shed 5 bases, J shed 5 bases, and the junction held 3 bases outside the gene matches. The CDR3 contains 14 residues. The CDR3 protein is CASSPGLAGETQYF. The CDR3 bases are TGTGCCAGCAGCCCCGGACTAGCGGGGGAGACCCAGTACTTC. Using reference TRBV7-9 and TRBJ2-5 for the parts outside the CDR3, the full variable domain is DTGVSQNPRHKITKRGQNVTFRCDPISEHNRLYWYRQTLGQGPEFLTYFQNEAQLEKSRLLSDRFSAERPKGSFSTLEIQRTEQGDSAMYLCASSPGLAGETQYFGPGTRLLVL.

This CDR3 reads CASTQGTDTQYF. CDR3 bases: TGTGCCAGCACCCAGGGCACAGATACGCAGTATTTT. The chain recombines TRBV2 with TRBJ2-3; no definite D call. V was clipped by 7 bases and J by 1 base, with 6 bases between them. The CDR3 is 12 residues long. Germline V gives CDR1 SNHLY, CDR2 FYNNEI.

This clone was seen a few times. The chain combines TRBV14 with TRBJ2-4; 7 bases line up with TRBD2. The CDR3 is 15 amino acids. With V trimmed by 1 base and J by 6 bases, 6 bases remained unmatched. Germline V lookup: CDR1 SGHDN, CDR2 FVKESK. As DNA, the CDR3 is TGTGCCAGCAGCCAAGGGATGGCTAGCGGAAACATTCAGTACTTC. Translating gives CASSQGMASGNIQYF.

V gene TRBV18 combines with J gene TRBJ2-5; no reliable D call. Looked up from germline, CDR1 is KGHSH and CDR2 is LQKENI. The CDR3 is 14 residues long. Trimming stripped 6 bases from V and 2 bases from J, with 13 bases between. The CDR3 DNA follows: TGTGCCAGCTCCACCAACCGGAATCAAGAGACCCAGTACTTC. It specifies CASSTNRNQETQYF.

V gene TRBV28 combines with J gene TRBJ2-3; 7 nucleotides match TRBD2. The trim removed 4 bases at V and 2 bases at J, leaving 6 bases unmatched. The CDR3 consists of 15 residues. Per the germline V gene, CDR1 is MDHEN and CDR2 is SYDVKM. The CDR3 DNA follows: TGTGCCAGCAGTTCCTTACTAGCGACCACAGATACGCAGTATTTT. This encodes CASSSLLATTDTQYF.

The rearrangement joins TRBV14 to TRBJ1-1, with no clear D. There are 13 residues in the CDR3. Per the germline V gene, CDR1 is SGHDN and CDR2 is FVKESK. The V and J ends lost 1 base and 4 bases respectively, with 7 bases between them. CDR3 coding DNA: TGTGCCAGCAGCCAAGGGTTTGGCACTGAAGCTTTCTTT. Translation gives CASSQGFGTEAFF.

The chain is built from TRBV5-1 and TRBJ2-2, with D uncertain. CDR1 and CDR2 (germline): SGHRS, YFSETQ. The V end lost 0 bases, the J end lost 0 bases, and 9 bases lay between the germline ends. This CDR3 is built from 16 residues. This chain's CDR3 is CASSLEVGTNTGELFF. The CDR3 coding sequence is TGCGCCAGCAGCTTGGAGGTTGGCACGAACACCGGGGAGCTGTTTTTT.

As for this clone: Other DNA sequences from this sample encode an identical CDR3 as well. The chain has TRBV7-3 and TRBJ2-7; 8 bases map to TRBD1. The CDR3 sequence is 16 residues long. Germline trimming cut 5 bases from V and 1 base from J; bases unmatched to any gene: 10. Germline lookup yields CDR1 SGHTA and CDR2 FQGTGA. CDR3 nucleotide sequence: TGTGCCAGCAGCCTTAGCGGACAGGGATGGTCCTACGAGCAGTACTTC. Translating gives CASSLSGQGWSYEQYF.